This T cell receptor beta chain was identified during a study of T cells in Graves' hyperthyroidism and ophthalmopathy. CDR3 length: 15 residues. Germline CDR1 is LGHNA and CDR2 is YNFKEQ. With 0 bases removed from V and 3 bases from J, the gap between germline ends came to 12 bases. This clonotype was seen more than once but under ten times. The CDR3 regions of TCR beta were amplified from RNA transcripts. During a first-round RT-PCR of the TCR CDR3, the HTBI primer set was used. TCRdb processed the multiplex PCR reads anew with MiXCR; each CDR3 protein has one entry. The sample has hundreds of thousands of distinct CDR3 sequences; roughly 50% are singletons.

The chain links TRBV4-2 to TRBJ2-7; no definite D call. Sequencing was carried out using peripheral blood or thyroid tissue (not recorded which). The TCR was taken from a woman younger than 30 with Graves' hyperthyroidism. Here the CDR3 reads CASSQESTGFYEQYF. CDR3 DNA sequence: TGTGCCAGCAGCCAAGAGTCCACTGGCTTCTACGAGCAGTACTTC.